These 10 T cell receptor beta chains originate from one sample sequenced in a study of cytomegalovirus exposure and HLA in healthy donors. This PCR relied on a set of 60 Vbeta primers and 13 Jbeta primers. Sequenced by immunoSEQ multiplex PCR; TCRdb stores in-frame clones only, minus some. This sample's table reports about 200,000 clones. Sequencing was done on a sample of PBMCs. Receptor source: a man aged 25 to 45 in good health and CMV-seronegative.

V and J are TRBV7-9 and TRBJ2-1, with 11 nucleotides matching TRBD2. J lost 3 bases, V lost 5 bases, and 6 bases had no gene match. Germline CDR1 reads SEHNR; CDR2 reads FQNEAQ (reference sequence). The CDR3 extends over 16 amino acids. The CDR3: CASSDLAGGNYNEQFF. Written as DNA, the CDR3 is TGTGCCAGCAGCGACCTAGCGGGGGGAAACTACAATGAGCAGTTCTTC.

The V and J genes are TRBV5-1 and TRBJ2-7; TRBD1 matches at 11 bases. V trimming: 1 base; J trimming: 3 bases; junction bases outside the gene matches: 12. The germline CDR1 and CDR2 sequences are SGHRS and YFSETQ. The CDR3 has 18 residues. The chain's CDR3 is CASSLQLGTGGTLYEQYF. The CDR3 bases are TGCGCCAGCAGCTTGCAACTAGGGACAGGGGGGACCCTCTACGAGCAGTACTTC.

The rearrangement uses TRBV7-9 and TRBJ1-4, with 8 nucleotides matching TRBD1. Per germline, CDR1 SEHNR and CDR2 FQNEAQ (reference sequence). With V trimmed by 6 bases and J by 4 bases, 7 bases remained unmatched. The CDR3 runs to 15 residues. CDR3 in amino acids: CASSPDRALNEKLFF. As DNA, the CDR3 is TGTGCCAGCAGTCCGGACAGGGCCCTTAATGAAAAACTGTTTTTT. Drawing the rest from reference TRBV7-9 and TRBJ1-4, the complete variable domain is DTGVSQNPRHKITKRGQNVTFRCDPISEHNRLYWYRQTLGQGPEFLTYFQNEAQLEKSRLLSDRFSAERPKGSFSTLEIQRTEQGDSAMYLCASSPDRALNEKLFFGSGTQLSVL.

J is TRBJ2-7 and V is TRBV28, with D possibly matching TRBD2 (5 bases). The germline gives CDR1 MDHEN, CDR2 SYDVKM. V dropped 6 bases and J dropped 3 bases, with 12 bases sitting between them. CDR3 length equals 13 residues. CDR3 nucleotide sequence: TGTGCCAGCAGGACCTCCGAGGGCTACGAGCAGTACTTC. The encoded protein is CASRTSEGYEQYF.

The chain is built from TRBV5-6 and TRBJ1-3; no reliable D call. The germline CDR1 and CDR2 sequences are SGHDT and YYEEEE. CDR3 length: 14 amino acids. Trimming removed 6 bases from V and 0 bases from J, with 10 bases in between. CDR3 sequence reads: CASISEGSGNTIYF. The CDR3 DNA sequence: TGTGCCAGCATCTCGGAGGGCTCTGGAAACACCATATATTTT.

CDR3 bases: TGTGCCAGCAGCTTAGCCCGGATGTTAGCGGGGGATGAGCAGTTCTTC. Protein sequence: CASSLARMLAGDEQFF. This sequence joins TRBV13 and TRBJ2-1; TRBD2 agrees at 9 bases. Per germline, CDR1 PRHDT and CDR2 FYEKMQ (reference sequence). The CDR3 consists of 16 residues. With 1 base clipped from V and 8 bases from J, the junction kept 9 bases outside the gene matches. The full variable domain, completed using reference TRBV13 and TRBJ2-1, is AAGVIQSPRHLIKEKRETATLKCYPIPRHDTVYWYQQGPGQDPQFLISFYEKMQSDKGSIPDRFSAQQFSDYHSELNMSSLELGDSALYFCASSLARMLAGDEQFFGPGTRLTVL.

The chain joins TRBV11-1 to TRBJ2-1, with D hard to call. Germline CDR1 SGHAT, CDR2 FQDESV (reference sequence). The CDR3 contains 12 residues. With 6 bases removed from V and 5 bases from J, the gap between germline ends came to 8 bases. DNA of the CDR3: TGTGCCAGCAGTTCCAGTGACAATGAGCAGTTCTTC. This encodes CASSSSDNEQFF. Using reference TRBV11-1 and TRBJ2-1 for the parts outside the CDR3, the full variable domain is EAEVAQSPRYKITEKSQAVAFWCDPISGHATLYWYRQILGQGPELLVQFQDESVVDDSQLPKDRFSAERLKGVDSTLKIQPAELGDSAMYLCASSSSDNEQFFGPGTRLTVL.

As regards this clone: An end of the junction does not agree with germline; a read error may underlie this. The chain recombines TRBV5-1 with TRBJ2-7; perhaps TRBD1 as D (6 bases). Germline V gene lookup returns CDR1 SGHRS and CDR2 YFSETQ. The CDR3 loop spans 14 amino acids. The CDR3 protein is CASSLDQGNYERYF. The CDR3 region has the DNA TGCGCCAGCAGCTTGGACCAGGGGAACTACGAGCGGTACTTC.

J is TRBJ2-7 and V is TRBV6-5; possibly TRBD2 for D (6 bases). The V gene lost 10 bases and the J gene lost 2 bases, with 12 bases spanning the gap. CDR1 is MNHEY and CDR2 is SVGAGI in the germline V gene. The CDR3 length is 12 residues. The CDR3 loop is CATGAGPYEQYF. DNA of the CDR3: TGTGCCACAGGCGCGGGACCCTACGAGCAGTACTTC.

CDR3 sequence reads: CASSIGTSGFNEQFF. The CDR3 DNA follows: TGTGCCAGCAGTATAGGGACTAGCGGGTTCAATGAGCAGTTCTTC. This chain joins TRBV28 and TRBJ2-1, with TRBD2 identical over 12 bases. The junction had 5 bases not matched to a gene; V was cut back by 5 bases and J by 6 bases. This CDR3 region has 15 residues. The germline V gene has CDR1 MDHEN and CDR2 SYDVKM.